Following are 30 T cell receptor beta chains from one sample sequenced in a study of beta chain features in type 1 diabetes. These receptors' antigens are unknown. All of the isolated RNA was reverse transcribed, so expressed TCRB transcripts were sequenced. Measured with immunoSEQ multiplex PCR; TCRdb has only the in-frame clones, and not every one. The repertoire includes approximately 260,000 clones, roughly 20% of them detected once, and around 0.028% sits in the top ten. Study-wide findings and caveats: Shortening of TCRB CDR3s, moderate but significant, appeared in all four CD4+ subsets of Type 1 diabetes patients.

Input material: naive CD4+ T cells from blood. The receptors were sampled from a woman aged 40 to 55 with type 1 diabetes.

This clone was seen more than once but under ten times. The gene calls are TRBV7-9 and TRBJ1-5; tentative D call: TRBD1 (5 bases). The CDR3 is 13 residues long. Trimming cost V 1 base and J 5 bases, with 6 bases left between them. From germline, CDR1 is SEHNR and CDR2 FQNEAQ (reference sequence). The CDR3 nucleotides are TGTGCCAGCAGCTTAGAAGGGGATCAGCCCCAGCATTTT. It encodes CASSLEGDQPQHF.

The gene calls are TRBV7-2 and TRBJ2-3; TRBD1 matches 7 bases. The CDR3 sequence is 16 residues long. V lost 1 base and J lost 2; bases outside the gene matches: 6. The germline V gene encodes CDR1 SGHTA and CDR2 FQGNSA. CDR3 residues: CASSLGTGASTDTQYF. CDR3 nucleotide sequence: TGTGCCAGCAGCTTAGGGACAGGAGCCTCCACAGATACGCAGTATTTT. The whole variable domain, filled in from reference TRBV7-2 and TRBJ2-3, reads GAGVSQSPSNKVTEKGKDVELRCDPISGHTALYWYRQSLGQGLEFLIYFQGNSAPDKSGLPSDRFSAERTGGSVSTLTIQRTQQEDSAVYLCASSLGTGASTDTQYFGPGTRLTVL.

V gene TRBV2 combines with J gene TRBJ2-2, with D possibly TRBD1 on 6 matching bases. The germline V and J ends were trimmed by 6 bases and 5 bases, with 16 bases remaining between them. CDR1 SNHLY and CDR2 FYNNEI come from the germline V gene. The CDR3 consists of 15 residues. The CDR3, as DNA: TGTGCCAGCAGAGCCGACAGGATGGGAACCGGGGAGCTGTTTTTT. This gives the protein CASRADRMGTGELFF. The variable domain in full, with the rest retrieved from reference TRBV2 and TRBJ2-2, is EPEVTQTPSHQVTQMGQEVILRCVPISNHLYFYWYRQILGQKVEFLVSFYNNEISEKSEIFDDQFSVERPDGSNFTLKIRSTKLEDSAMYFCASRADRMGTGELFFGEGSRLTVL.

This chain links TRBV19 with TRBJ2-1; 15 bases are shared with TRBD2. CDR1 LNHDA and CDR2 SQIVND come from the germline V gene (reference sequence). CDR3 length: 18 amino acids. Trimming cost V 2 bases and J 6 bases; bases outside gene matches: 8. CDR3 nucleotide sequence: TGTGCCAGTAGTATATACCCCGGGACTAGCGGGGGGTTCAATGAGCAGTTCTTC. Protein sequence: CASSIYPGTSGGFNEQFF.

The sample holds a few counts of this clone. The rearrangement uses TRBV4-3 and TRBJ1-3; no reliable D call. Trimming stripped 1 base from V and 0 bases from J, with 7 bases between. CDR3 length: 15 amino acids. Germline V gene sequence: CDR1 LGHNA, CDR2 YSLEER. This CDR3 is CASSQVPYSGNTIYF. DNA of the CDR3: TGCGCCAGCAGCCAAGTTCCCTACTCTGGAAACACCATATATTTT.

The chain has TRBV15 and TRBJ1-4; 7 nucleotides match TRBD1. Germline assignment: CDR1 LNHNV and CDR2 YYDKDF (reference sequence). The length of the CDR3 is 14 residues. V was clipped by 6 bases and J by 8 bases; unmatched bases: 9. DNA for the CDR3: TGTGCCACCAGACGTACAGGGGACGGAGAAAAACTGTTTTTT. This translates into CATRRTGDGEKLFF.

The rearrangement links TRBV20-1 to TRBJ2-7; the D is unclear. The germline V gene has CDR1 DFQATT and CDR2 SNEGSKA (reference sequence). CDR3 length: 10 amino acids. Trimming stripped 7 bases from V and 5 bases from J, with 9 bases between. The CDR3 coding sequence is TGCAGTGGAAGCAATCACGAGCAGTACTTC. This codes for CSGSNHEQYF.

This clone occurred a few times. The gene calls are TRBV29-1 and TRBJ2-7, with D possibly TRBD2 on 5 matching bases. Germline V gene lookup returns CDR1 SQVTM and CDR2 ANQGSEA. The CDR3 has 12 amino acids. V gave up 6 bases and J gave up 5 bases, with 14 bases separating them. In DNA, the CDR3 is TGCAGCGTAAGGAGGATCGGGAACGAGCAGTACTTC. Translated, it gives CSVRRIGNEQYF.

The table lists this clone with a few counts. Within the sample, other DNA sequences also encode this same CDR3. This chain links TRBV28 with TRBJ2-5, with 7 bases aligning to TRBD1. Germline trimming cut 4 bases from V and 5 bases from J; bases unmatched to any gene: 4. Germline assignment: CDR1 MDHEN and CDR2 SYDVKM. CDR3 size: 13 residues. Here the CDR3 DNA reads TGTGCCAGCAGTTCAGGGGGACGGGAGACCCAGTACTTC. Its protein is CASSSGGRETQYF. Based on the CDR3 plus reference TRBV28 and TRBJ2-5, the full variable domain is DVKVTQSSRYLVKRTGEKVFLECVQDMDHENMFWYRQDPGLGLRLIYFSYDVKMKEKGDIPEGYSVSREKKERFSLILESASTNQTSMYLCASSSGGRETQYFGPGTRLLVL.

This chain connects TRBV30 to TRBJ1-2, with D uncertain. CDR1 is GTSNPN and CDR2 is SVGIG in the germline V gene (reference sequence). Between the trimmed V and J ends, which lost 2 bases and 3 bases, there was a span of 4 bases. CDR3 length: 11 amino acids. The CDR3 DNA sequence: TGTGCCTGGAGTCGGGACTATGGCTACACCTTC. It codes for CAWSRDYGYTF.

This clone has a handful of counts. The CDR3 region has the DNA TGTGCCAGCAGCCCCCGGACAGAAATTACCTATGGCTACACCTTC. It specifies CASSPRTEITYGYTF. The chain combines TRBV11-1 with TRBJ1-2; a possible D gene is TRBD1 (6 bases). Germline V gene lookup returns CDR1 SGHAT and CDR2 FQDESV (reference sequence). V lost 5 bases, J lost 4 bases, and 17 bases lay in between. The CDR3 consists of 15 residues.

The chain combines TRBV5-4 with TRBJ2-3; TRBD2 matches at 12 bases. V trimming: 4 bases; J trimming: 3 bases; junction bases outside the gene matches: 3. The CDR3 contains 15 residues. CDR1 is SGHNT, CDR2 YYREEE, per germline (reference sequence). This CDR3 is CASSPTSGGTDTQYF. The CDR3 bases are TGTGCCAGCAGCCCGACTAGCGGGGGAACAGATACGCAGTATTTT.

This clone appeared a few times. The J gene is TRBJ2-5, the V gene TRBV7-2, with 11 bases aligning to TRBD2. Germline CDR1 is SGHTA and CDR2 is FQGNSA. Trimming took 5 bases from V and 1 from J; bases not matched to a gene: 9. The CDR3 is 17 residues long. Here the CDR3 DNA reads TGTGCCAGCAGCCCTCATTCTAGCGGGGGGATCCAAGAGACCCAGTACTTC. Protein: CASSPHSSGGIQETQYF. Full variable domain (rest looked up from reference TRBV7-2 and TRBJ2-5): GAGVSQSPSNKVTEKGKDVELRCDPISGHTALYWYRQSLGQGLEFLIYFQGNSAPDKSGLPSDRFSAERTGGSVSTLTIQRTQQEDSAVYLCASSPHSSGGIQETQYFGPGTRLLVL.

This chain's CDR3 is CASSNRGLPNYGYTF. Here the CDR3 DNA reads TGTGCCAGCAGTAACAGGGGGCTCCCTAACTATGGCTACACCTTC. This sequence joins TRBV6-5 and TRBJ1-2, with 9 bases identical to TRBD1. The CDR3 loop spans 15 amino acids. V dropped 5 bases and J dropped 0; count of bases not matched to a gene: 4. Germline loops: CDR1 MNHEY, CDR2 SVGAGI.

A few counts support this clone. The chain recombines TRBV29-1 with TRBJ2-2; TRBD1 matches 8 bases. CDR3 length: 14 residues. CDR1 SQVTM and CDR2 ANQGSEA come from the germline V gene. Germline trimming cut 7 bases from V and 4 bases from J; bases unmatched to any gene: 8. The CDR3 loop is CSGGAGGGTGELFF. The CDR3 DNA is TGCAGCGGGGGAGCAGGGGGCGGCACCGGGGAGCTGTTTTTT.

CDR3 DNA: TGTGCCAGCAGTGAATTAGCGGGGGCGGAGCAGTACTTC. Its protein product is CASSELAGAEQYF. The chain couples TRBV25-1 to TRBJ2-7, with 9 positions matching TRBD2. This CDR3 region has 13 residues. In germline, CDR1 is MGHDK, CDR2 SYGVNS. The trim removed 1 base at V and 7 bases at J, leaving 2 bases unmatched.

This clone was counted between two and nine times. This rearrangement joins TRBV13 to TRBJ2-1; 7 nucleotides agree with TRBD2. Losses at the gene ends were 5 bases for V and 10 bases for J; bases not matched to a gene: 2. CDR1 is PRHDT, CDR2 FYEKMQ, per germline (reference sequence). The CDR3 sequence is 11 residues long. The CDR3 reads CASSTGGEQFF. CDR3 sequence (DNA): TGTGCCAGCAGCACCGGGGGGGAGCAGTTCTTC.

The chain joins TRBV7-3 to TRBJ1-1; no clear D. Germline CDR1 and CDR2: SGHTA and FQGTGA. V shed 0 bases and J shed 3 bases, with 8 bases lying between them. This CDR3 is 14 amino acids long. For the CDR3, the DNA is TGTGCCAGCAGCTTAACGAGCACGGACACTGAAGCTTTCTTT. The encoded protein is CASSLTSTDTEAFF.

This clone has more than one count but fewer than ten. The chain is built from TRBV5-1 and TRBJ2-5; a weak D match, TRBD1 (6 bases). V dropped 3 bases and J dropped 2 bases, with 14 bases sitting between them. The length of the CDR3 is 15 residues. Germline V gene sequence: CDR1 SGHRS, CDR2 YFSETQ. The CDR3: CASSSLGARQETQYF. The CDR3 DNA reads as TGCGCCAGCAGCTCCCTGGGGGCCCGACAAGAGACCCAGTACTTC.

In this sample, this clone turned up a few times. The chain carries TRBV6-5 and TRBJ1-5; 7 positions match TRBD1. V lost 6 bases to trimming and J lost 7 bases; unmatched junction nucleotides: 9. This CDR3 has 14 residues. CDR1 is MNHEY and CDR2 is SVGAGI in the germline V gene. CDR3 amino acids: CASSRDRAGQPQHF. The CDR3 DNA reads as TGTGCCAGCAGCCGAGACAGGGCAGGGCAGCCCCAGCATTTT.

This clone was seen a handful of times. The chain combines TRBV29-1 with TRBJ1-4; 7 bases align to TRBD1. This CDR3 has 13 amino acids. CDR1 is SQVTM, CDR2 ANQGSEA, per germline. The V gene end was trimmed by 6 bases and the J gene end by 5 bases; junction bases not matched to a gene: 6. CDR3 region: CSVGTVVNEKLFF. The CDR3 DNA is TGCAGCGTGGGGACAGTGGTGAATGAAAAACTGTTTTTT.

This clone was detected a few times. This chain joins TRBV7-2 and TRBJ1-1, with 8 bases that match TRBD1. This CDR3 is built from 16 residues. Trimming cost V 2 bases and J 1 base; bases outside gene matches: 6. Per germline, CDR1 SGHTA and CDR2 FQGNSA. Written as DNA, the CDR3 is TGTGCCAGCAGCTTATTGCAGGGGGCAGGGAACACTGAAGCTTTCTTT. Translating it yields CASSLLQGAGNTEAFF.

This clone was counted only a few times. V is TRBV19 and J is TRBJ2-1; TRBD2 is a possible D gene (6 bases). Germline lookup yields CDR1 LNHDA and CDR2 SQIVND (reference sequence). V shed 6 bases and J shed 4 bases, with 13 bases lying between them. The CDR3 runs 14 residues. CDR3 sequence reads: CASRALAEYNEQFF. The CDR3, as DNA: TGTGCCAGTAGAGCACTAGCTGAGTACAATGAGCAGTTCTTC.

The rearrangement links TRBV13 to TRBJ2-7, with 7 bases identical to TRBD1. Germline-derived CDR1 and CDR2 are PRHDT and FYEKMQ (reference sequence). After removal of 4 bases from V and 6 bases from J, the junction contained 18 bases not matched to a gene. This CDR3 is 17 amino acids long. CDR3 amino acids: CASSSPRILGGVTEQYF. CDR3 coding DNA: TGTGCCAGCAGCTCACCCAGAATCCTAGGGGGCGTAACCGAGCAGTACTTC.

V is TRBV5-6 and J is TRBJ1-1; D possibly corresponds to TRBD1 (5 bases). Per the germline V gene, CDR1 is SGHDT and CDR2 is YYEEEE. V shed 0 bases and J shed 0 bases, with 9 bases lying between them. The CDR3 is 15 amino acids. The CDR3 nucleotides are TGTGCCAGCAGCTTGGGGGGCCGGATGAACACTGAAGCTTTCTTT. It specifies CASSLGGRMNTEAFF. Complete variable domain (other parts from reference TRBV5-6 and TRBJ1-1): DAGVTQSPTHLIKTRGQQVTLRCSPKSGHDTVSWYQQALGQGPQFIFQYYEEEERQRGNFPDRFSGHQFPNYSSELNVNALLLGDSALYLCASSLGGRMNTEAFFGQGTRLTVV.

The J gene is TRBJ1-2, the V gene TRBV4-3, with TRBD1 matching 9 bases. Germline loops: CDR1 LGHNA, CDR2 YSLEER. The CDR3 length is 15 residues. V lost 0 bases to trimming and J lost 5 bases; unmatched junction nucleotides: 4. In DNA form, the CDR3 reads TGCGCCAGCAGCCAAGAACAGGGGGCATGGTATGGCTACACCTTC. Translation: CASSQEQGAWYGYTF.

The chain recombines TRBV15 with TRBJ1-1; D remains ambiguous. V was cut by 0 bases and J by 6 bases, with 11 bases left in between. Germline CDR1 and CDR2: LNHNV and YYDKDF (reference sequence). The CDR3 totals 14 residues. CDR3 loop: CATSRDRGRAEAFF. The CDR3 DNA reads TGTGCCACCAGCAGAGATAGAGGTCGGGCTGAAGCTTTCTTT.

The chain is built from TRBV7-9 and TRBJ2-2; 7 bases agree with TRBD1. Losses at the gene ends were 5 bases for V and 4 bases for J; bases not matched to a gene: 10. The CDR3 extends over 16 amino acids. Germline V gene data show CDR1 as SEHNR and CDR2 as FQNEAQ (reference sequence). The CDR3, as DNA: TGTGCCAGCAGCCTGGACAGGTTGCTTTCCACCGGGGAGCTGTTTTTT. This gives the protein CASSLDRLLSTGELFF.

In this sample, this clone turned up a few times. CDR3 sequence: CASSQVQDRGHEQYF. The CDR3 nucleotides read TGCGCCAGCAGCCAAGTTCAGGACAGGGGGCACGAGCAGTACTTC. The chain has TRBV4-3 and TRBJ2-7; 11 bases align to TRBD1. CDR1 and CDR2 from the germline V gene are LGHNA and YSLEER. The V and J ends lost 1 base and 5 bases, in that order; junction bases with no gene match: 4. CDR3 size: 15 residues.

This clone came up a few times. The chain combines TRBV6-5 with TRBJ2-7; 12 bases are a match to TRBD2. J gave up 3 bases and V 2 bases, and 2 bases lay outside the gene matches. This CDR3 comprises 15 residues. Germline-derived CDR1 and CDR2 are MNHEY and SVGAGI. CDR3 bases: TGTGCCAGCAGTTACGGGACTAGCGGGTTCTACGAGCAGTACTTC. It yields the protein CASSYGTSGFYEQYF.